A single sample gave rise to the 14 T cell receptor beta chains below, sequenced in a study of CD8 T cells in ankylosing spondylitis. Notes on the study in general: Several highly homologous variants formed a TCR beta motif that appeared characteristic of ankylosing spondylitis blood.

No cognate antigen is known for these TCRs. One entry per CDR3 protein, called by TCRdb with MiXCR from the 5' RACE reads. The repertoire holds about 800,000 distinct CDR3 sequences, with approximately 10% as singletons. Input material: blood, either unsorted or a sorted T cell fraction (not recorded which). Source of these receptors: a male donor with ankylosing spondylitis.

The V gene is TRBV28, the J gene TRBJ2-5; D possibly matches TRBD1 or TRBD2 (5 bases each). From germline, CDR1 is MDHEN and CDR2 SYDVKM. The V and J ends lost 7 bases and 1 base respectively, with 16 bases between them. CDR3 length: 15 residues. CDR3: CASTFPRGVQETQYF. CDR3 in DNA: TGTGCCAGCACATTCCCCAGAGGGGTCCAAGAGACCCAGTACTTC.

DNA for the CDR3: TGTGCCAGCACTCCTGCGGACCCATACGGGGGTAATTCACCCCTCCACTTT. It yields the protein CASTPADPYGGNSPLHF. J is TRBJ1-6 and V is TRBV6-2 or TRBV6-3; maybe TRBD1 (5 bases). The germline V gene encodes CDR1 MNHEY and CDR2 SVGEGT. V dropped 7 bases and J dropped 6 bases, with 22 bases sitting between them. CDR3 size: 17 residues.

The chain combines TRBV7-6 with TRBJ2-3, with a tentative D call TRBD2 (6 bases). Trimming shortened V by 5 bases and J by 3 bases, and 15 bases separated the two germline ends. Germline assignment: CDR1 SGHVS and CDR2 FNYEAQ. CDR3 size: 15 residues. The CDR3 spells CASSAAGPSTDTQYF. As DNA, the CDR3 is TGTGCCAGCAGCGCCGCGGGGCCTTCGACAGATACGCAGTATTTT.

The rearrangement uses TRBV4-2 and TRBJ1-2; D gene unclear. There are 13 residues in the CDR3. The germline V and J ends were trimmed by 1 base and 8 bases, with 11 bases remaining between them. Germline V lookup: CDR1 LGHNA, CDR2 YNFKEQ. CDR3 region: CASSQGTAIGYTF. The CDR3 DNA follows: TGTGCCAGCAGCCAAGGAACAGCGATCGGCTACACCTTC.

This clonotype was seen a handful of times. This chain uses TRBV4-1 with TRBJ2-1; 9 positions agree with TRBD1. The CDR3 is made up of 17 amino acids. Germline lookup yields CDR1 MGHRA and CDR2 YSYEKL. J was trimmed by 4 bases and V by 3 bases; bases with no gene match: 10. DNA for the CDR3: TGCGCCAGCAGCCAGCCCGGGACAGGGACTTTTTACAATGAGCAGTTCTTC. Translated, it gives CASSQPGTGTFYNEQFF.

This clonotype was counted between two and nine times. The V call is TRBV20-1, the J call TRBJ1-1, with 9 bases fitting TRBD1. The V segment lost 6 bases and the J segment 4 bases; nucleotides outside the gene matches: 15. CDR3 size: 16 residues. From germline, CDR1 is DFQATT and CDR2 SNEGSKA (reference sequence). The CDR3 protein is CSANNRGRSGGTEAFF. The CDR3 bases are TGCAGTGCAAATAACAGGGGGCGCAGCGGTGGCACTGAAGCTTTCTTT.

This clonotype occurred a few times. This rearrangement joins TRBV28 to TRBJ1-5; D is undetermined. Germline V gene lookup returns CDR1 MDHEN and CDR2 SYDVKM. The CDR3 is 13 residues long. Trimming removed 8 bases from V and 5 bases from J, with 13 bases in between. For the CDR3, the DNA is TGTGCCAGCCGATATCGTTCATATCAGCCCCAGCATTTT. This gives the protein CASRYRSYQPQHF.

The V gene is TRBV20-1, the J gene TRBJ2-5; D is unclear. Germline CDR1 is DFQATT and CDR2 is SNEGSKA (reference sequence). The CDR3 totals 16 residues. The V gene lost 0 bases and the J gene lost 2 bases, with 16 bases spanning the gap. The CDR3 protein is CSARDSWPFLQETQYF. CDR3 in DNA: TGCAGTGCTAGAGATTCGTGGCCATTTCTACAAGAGACCCAGTACTTC.

There are a few counts of this clonotype. The genes are TRBV19 and TRBJ1-4; 7 positions match TRBD1. Germline V lookup: CDR1 LNHDA, CDR2 SQIVND (reference sequence). The V and J ends lost 10 bases and 0 bases, in that order; junction bases with no gene match: 8. The CDR3 length is 15 residues. The CDR3 coding sequence is TGTGCCACCTCACGGGGGACAGCAACTAATGAAAAACTGTTTTTT. Residues: CATSRGTATNEKLFF.

This clonotype has more than one count but fewer than ten. The chain uses TRBV20-1 and TRBJ2-5; TRBD1 matches at 7 bases. There are 13 residues in the CDR3. Germline lookup yields CDR1 DFQATT and CDR2 SNEGSKA (reference sequence). The V segment lost 6 bases and the J segment 6 bases; nucleotides outside the gene matches: 10. The CDR3 spells CSAGDSGRQTQYF. In nucleotides, the CDR3 is TGCAGTGCGGGGGACAGCGGCCGGCAGACCCAGTACTTC.

A few counts support this clonotype. The J gene is TRBJ2-6, the V gene TRBV28; D possibly matches TRBD1 or TRBD2 (5 bases each). Germline V lookup: CDR1 MDHEN, CDR2 SYDVKM. The CDR3 has 19 residues. V was trimmed by 6 bases and J by 0 bases, leaving 21 bases between them. CDR3 nucleotide sequence: TGTGCCAGCAGCCTGGGGACCGGGACGCCCCGCTCTGGGGCCAACGTCCTGACTTTC. It translates to CASSLGTGTPRSGANVLTF.

At least ten counts were recorded for this clonotype. The chain combines TRBV29-1 with TRBJ2-2; D unresolved. Germline assignment: CDR1 SQVTM and CDR2 ANQGSEA. The CDR3 covers 12 residues. The germline V and J ends were trimmed by 3 bases and 3 bases, with 5 bases remaining between them. CDR3: CSVDPDTGELFF. The CDR3 DNA reads TGCAGCGTTGACCCCGACACCGGGGAGCTGTTTTTT.

The gene calls are TRBV3-1 and TRBJ2-1, with 9 bases aligning to TRBD2. J was trimmed by 6 bases and V by 1 base; bases with no gene match: 7. The CDR3 runs 16 residues. CDR1 and CDR2 from the germline V gene are LGHDT and YNNKEL (reference sequence). CDR3 DNA sequence: TGTGCCAGCAGCCAAGTCGGGCTAGCGGGACCCAATGAGCAGTTCTTC. This encodes CASSQVGLAGPNEQFF.

CDR3 region: CASSEPSGGRADTQYF. The CDR3 DNA sequence: TGTGCCAGCAGTGAACCTAGCGGGGGTCGGGCAGATACGCAGTATTTT. The V call is TRBV28, the J call TRBJ2-3; 10 bases line up with TRBD2. The CDR3 has 16 amino acids. CDR1 is MDHEN and CDR2 is SYDVKM in the germline V gene. V trimming: 5 bases; J trimming: 4 bases; junction bases outside the gene matches: 9.